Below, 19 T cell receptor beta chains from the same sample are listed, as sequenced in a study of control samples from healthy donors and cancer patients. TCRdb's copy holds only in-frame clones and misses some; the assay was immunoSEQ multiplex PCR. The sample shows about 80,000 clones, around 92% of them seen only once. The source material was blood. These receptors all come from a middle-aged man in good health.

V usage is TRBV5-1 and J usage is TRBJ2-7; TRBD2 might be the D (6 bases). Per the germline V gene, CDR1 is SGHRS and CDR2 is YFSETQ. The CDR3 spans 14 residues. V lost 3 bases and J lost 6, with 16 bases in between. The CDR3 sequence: CASSSAEGFSEQYF. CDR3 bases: TGCGCCAGCAGCTCCGCGGAGGGGTTTTCCGAGCAGTACTTC.

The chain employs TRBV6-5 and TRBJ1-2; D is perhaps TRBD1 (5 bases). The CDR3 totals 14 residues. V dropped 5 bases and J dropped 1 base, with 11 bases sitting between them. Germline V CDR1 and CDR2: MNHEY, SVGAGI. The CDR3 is CASSQAGSNYGYTF. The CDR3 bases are TGTGCCAGCAGTCAGGCAGGGAGTAACTATGGCTACACCTTC.

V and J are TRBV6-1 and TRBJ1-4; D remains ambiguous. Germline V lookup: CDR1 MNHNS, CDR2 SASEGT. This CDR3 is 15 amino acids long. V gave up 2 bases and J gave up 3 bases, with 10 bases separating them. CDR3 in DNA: TGTGCCAGCAGTGAAATGGGTCGGTCTAATGAAAAACTGTTTTTT. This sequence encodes CASSEMGRSNEKLFF.

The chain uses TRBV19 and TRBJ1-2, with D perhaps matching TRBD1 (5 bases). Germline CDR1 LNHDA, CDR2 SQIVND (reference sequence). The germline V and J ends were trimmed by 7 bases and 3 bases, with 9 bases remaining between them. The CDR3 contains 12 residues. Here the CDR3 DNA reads TGTGCCAGTAAGGGGACCTACTATGGCTACACCTTC. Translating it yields CASKGTYYGYTF.

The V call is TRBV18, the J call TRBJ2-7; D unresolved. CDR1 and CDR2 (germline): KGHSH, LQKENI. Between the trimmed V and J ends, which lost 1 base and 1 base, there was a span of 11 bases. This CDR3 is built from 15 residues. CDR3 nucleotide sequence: TGTGCCAGCTCACCACGGGTTTCTAATTCCTACGAGCAGTACTTC. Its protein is CASSPRVSNSYEQYF.

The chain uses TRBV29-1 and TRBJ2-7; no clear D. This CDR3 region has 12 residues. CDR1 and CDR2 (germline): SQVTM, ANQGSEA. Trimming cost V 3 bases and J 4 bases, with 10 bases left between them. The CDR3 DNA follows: TGCAGCGTTGATGGGGAACGATACGAGCAGTACTTC. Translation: CSVDGERYEQYF.

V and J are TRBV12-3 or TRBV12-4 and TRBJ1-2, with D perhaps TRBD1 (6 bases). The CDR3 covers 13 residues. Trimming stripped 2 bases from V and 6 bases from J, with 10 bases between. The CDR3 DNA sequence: TGTGCCAGCAGTTTAAAGGGGGTACATGGCTACACCTTC. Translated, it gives CASSLKGVHGYTF.

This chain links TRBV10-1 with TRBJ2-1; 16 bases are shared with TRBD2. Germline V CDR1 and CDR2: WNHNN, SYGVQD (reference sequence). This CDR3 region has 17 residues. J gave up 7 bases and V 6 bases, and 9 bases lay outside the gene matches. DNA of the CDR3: TGCGCCAGCAGCGTAGAACAGGGACTAGCGGGGGGGAATGAGCAGTTCTTC. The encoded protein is CASSVEQGLAGGNEQFF.

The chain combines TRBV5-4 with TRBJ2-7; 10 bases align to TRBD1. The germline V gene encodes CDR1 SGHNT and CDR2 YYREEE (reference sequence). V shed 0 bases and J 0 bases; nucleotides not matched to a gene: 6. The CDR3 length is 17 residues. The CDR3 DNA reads TGTGCCAGCAGCTTGGAGGGACAGGGGTCATTCTCCTACGAGCAGTACTTC. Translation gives CASSLEGQGSFSYEQYF.

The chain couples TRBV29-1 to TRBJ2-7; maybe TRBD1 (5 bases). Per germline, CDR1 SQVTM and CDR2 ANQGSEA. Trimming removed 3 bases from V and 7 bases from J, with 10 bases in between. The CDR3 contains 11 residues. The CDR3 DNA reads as TGCAGCGTTGAGCAGGGTAGGGAGCAGTACTTC. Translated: CSVEQGREQYF.

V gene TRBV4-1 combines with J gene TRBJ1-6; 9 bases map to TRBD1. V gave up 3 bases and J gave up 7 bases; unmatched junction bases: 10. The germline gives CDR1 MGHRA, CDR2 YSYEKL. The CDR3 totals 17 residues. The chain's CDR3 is CASSHPLGGQGNSPLHF. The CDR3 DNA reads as TGCGCCAGCAGCCACCCCTTAGGGGGACAGGGCAATTCACCCCTCCACTTT.

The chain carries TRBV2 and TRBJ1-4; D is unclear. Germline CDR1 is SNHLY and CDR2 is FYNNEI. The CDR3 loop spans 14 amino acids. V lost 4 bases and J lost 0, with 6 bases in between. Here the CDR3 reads CASSGESTNEKLFF. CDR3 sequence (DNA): TGTGCCAGCAGTGGGGAGTCAACTAATGAAAAACTGTTTTTT.

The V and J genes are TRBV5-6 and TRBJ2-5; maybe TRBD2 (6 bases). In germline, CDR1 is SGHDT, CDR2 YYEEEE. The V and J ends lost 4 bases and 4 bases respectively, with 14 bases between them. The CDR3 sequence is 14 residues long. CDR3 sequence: CASSLPSGVETQYF. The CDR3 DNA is TGTGCCAGCAGCCTCCCTTCGGGGGTAGAGACCCAGTACTTC.

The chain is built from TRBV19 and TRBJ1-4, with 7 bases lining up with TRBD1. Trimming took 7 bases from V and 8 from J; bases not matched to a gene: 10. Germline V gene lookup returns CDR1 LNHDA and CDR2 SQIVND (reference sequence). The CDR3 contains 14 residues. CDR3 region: CASKRQGLGEKLFF. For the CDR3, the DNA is TGTGCCAGTAAAAGACAGGGTCTTGGCGAAAAACTGTTTTTT.

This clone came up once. CDR3 protein: CASSVGQGFFNEQFF. The CDR3 nucleotides read TGTGCCAGCAGCGTGGGACAGGGTTTTTTCAATGAGCAGTTCTTC. The V call is TRBV9, the J call TRBJ2-1, with 9 bases aligning to TRBD1. The trim removed 2 bases at V and 6 bases at J, leaving 6 bases unmatched. The CDR3 has 15 amino acids. CDR1 and CDR2 (germline): SGDLS, YYNGEE.

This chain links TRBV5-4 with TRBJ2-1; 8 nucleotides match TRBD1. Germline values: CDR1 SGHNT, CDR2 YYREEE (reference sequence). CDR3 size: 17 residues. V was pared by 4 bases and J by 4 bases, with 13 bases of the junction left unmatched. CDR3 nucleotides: TGTGCCAGCAGCCTTGCTTCAGGGGGCGCGGGGTACAATGAGCAGTTCTTC. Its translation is CASSLASGGAGYNEQFF. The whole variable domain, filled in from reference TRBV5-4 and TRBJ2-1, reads ETGVTQSPTHLIKTRGQQVTLRCSSQSGHNTVSWYQQALGQGPQFIFQYYREEENGRGNFPPRFSGLQFPNYSSELNVNALELDDSALYLCASSLASGGAGYNEQFFGPGTRLTVL.

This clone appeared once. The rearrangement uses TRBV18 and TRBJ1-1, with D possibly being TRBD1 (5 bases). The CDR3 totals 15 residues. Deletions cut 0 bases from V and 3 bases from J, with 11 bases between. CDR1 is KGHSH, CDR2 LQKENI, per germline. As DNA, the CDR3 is TGTGCCAGCTCACCACCGAGGGCGGGGGACACTGAAGCTTTCTTT. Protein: CASSPPRAGDTEAFF.

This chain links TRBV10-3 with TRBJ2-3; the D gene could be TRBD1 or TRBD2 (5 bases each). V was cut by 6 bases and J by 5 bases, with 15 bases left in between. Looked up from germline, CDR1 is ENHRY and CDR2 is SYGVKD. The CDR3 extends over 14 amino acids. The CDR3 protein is CAIRGHGGGDTQYF. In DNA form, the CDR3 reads TGTGCCATCAGGGGTCATGGGGGTGGAGATACGCAGTATTTT.

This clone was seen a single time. The CDR3 nucleotides read TGTGCCAGCAGTCCCCGACCGGGACAGTTCTCTGGGGCCAACGTCCTGACTTTC. Protein sequence: CASSPRPGQFSGANVLTF. V is TRBV25-1 and J is TRBJ2-6; the match to TRBD1 covers 7 bases. Germline loops: CDR1 MGHDK, CDR2 SYGVNS. V lost 5 bases and J lost 0; bases outside the gene matches: 10. The CDR3 covers 18 residues.